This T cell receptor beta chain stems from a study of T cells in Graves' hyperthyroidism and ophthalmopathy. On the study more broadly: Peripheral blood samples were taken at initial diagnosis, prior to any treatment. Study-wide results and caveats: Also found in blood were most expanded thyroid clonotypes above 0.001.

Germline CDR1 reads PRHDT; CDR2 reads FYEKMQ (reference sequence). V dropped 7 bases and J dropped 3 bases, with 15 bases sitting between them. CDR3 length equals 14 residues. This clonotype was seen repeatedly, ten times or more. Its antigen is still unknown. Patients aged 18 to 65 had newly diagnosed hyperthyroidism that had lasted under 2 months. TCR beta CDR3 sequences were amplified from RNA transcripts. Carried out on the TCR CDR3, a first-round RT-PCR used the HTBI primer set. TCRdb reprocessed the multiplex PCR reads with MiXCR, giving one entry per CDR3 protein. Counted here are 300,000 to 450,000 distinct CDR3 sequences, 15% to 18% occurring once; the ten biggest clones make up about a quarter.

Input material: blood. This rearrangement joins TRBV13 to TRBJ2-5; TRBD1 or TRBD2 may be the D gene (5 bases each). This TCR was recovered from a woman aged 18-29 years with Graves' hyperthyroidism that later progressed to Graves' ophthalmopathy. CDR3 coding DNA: TGTGCCAGCAATCGACGGGAAGGGGAAGAGACCCAGTACTTC. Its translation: CASNRREGEETQYF.